The clone carrying this TCR beta chain was observed at least ten times. Its antigen remains unknown. With a J-beta primer mix and a sample-barcoded 5' primer, a second PCR ran roughly 6 to 12 cycles. TCRdb fed the 5' RACE reads into MiXCR, producing one record per CDR3 protein. The top ten hold about 32% of the sample, which has about 690,000 distinct CDR3 sequences, roughly 43% seen once. V was cut by 4 bases and J by 5 bases, with 12 bases left in between. Germline loops: CDR1 SQVTM, CDR2 ANQGSEA. The CDR3 loop spans 12 amino acids. The data originate from a study of blood T cells in healthy people across ages. Points from the study as a whole: Estimated diversity across one million T cells was deemed an underestimate.

This TCR came from a man older than 75 in good health. Sequences were obtained from blood. The chain recombines TRBV29-1 with TRBJ2-7, with D possibly TRBD1 on 6 matching bases. The DNA for the CDR3 is TGCAGCGTTGTCGGCAGGGGCCACGAGCAGTACTTC. The encoded protein is CSVVGRGHEQYF.